Here is one T cell receptor beta chain with its context. With constant-segment primers, 5'RACE yielded cDNA libraries of TCR alpha and TCR beta that carried sample barcodes and UMIs. TCRdb called the 5' RACE reads again in MiXCR, with one record for every CDR3 protein. The table includes around 90,000 distinct CDR3 sequences, about 12% detected once. This entry comes from a study of T-cell memory formation after mild COVID-19. The ends lost 6 bases at V and 2 bases at J; junction bases unmatched: 10. Looked up from germline, CDR1 is SQVTM and CDR2 is ANQGSEA. The CDR3 runs 16 residues. The sample taken for sequencing was PBMCs or a T cell subset sorted from them (not recorded which). The TCR was taken from an adult woman who had mild COVID-19 (a few samples of this study predate the infection). Cell type and time point are not known. This chain joins TRBV29-1 and TRBJ2-1; TRBD2 matches 10 bases. The CDR3 sequence is CSVAGGTSETYNEQFF. The CDR3 nucleotides are TGCAGCGTCGCCGGTGGGACTAGCGAAACCTACAATGAGCAGTTCTTC.